The source of this T cell receptor beta chain is a study of cytomegalovirus exposure and HLA in healthy donors. This PCR relied on a set of 60 Vbeta primers and 13 Jbeta primers. Some clones are missing from TCRdb's copy, which holds only in-frame ones; the method was immunoSEQ multiplex PCR. The table shows about 130,000 clones, with 75% to 85% occurring only once. Material for sequencing was PBMCs. This receptor was obtained from a middle-aged woman in good health and CMV-seropositive.

CDR3 sequence reads: CASSARLAWRTDTQYF. For the CDR3, the DNA is TGTGCCAGCAGCGCACGACTAGCGTGGAGAACAGATACGCAGTATTTT. The chain employs TRBV9 and TRBJ2-3; TRBD2 aligns across 8 bases. CDR3 length: 16 residues. V was pared by 3 bases and J by 3 bases, with 9 bases of the junction left unmatched. CDR1 is SGDLS and CDR2 is YYNGEE in the germline V gene.